This is a list of T cell receptor beta chains from one sample in a study of response to subunit inactivated influenza vaccine. TCRdb reprocessed the RT-PCR reads via MiXCR and lists one record per CDR3 protein. The sample includes some 550,000 distinct CDR3 sequences, roughly 25% of them seen just once. This sample also belongs to another study, concerning T cells expressing NK-cell markers.

The material sequenced was CD4+ T cells sorted from PBMCs, taken 12 days after vaccination. The receptors come from a man between 45 and 60 years old who received an inactivated influenza vaccine. Both conserved end residues are part of each CDR3. D genes are given only for firm matches. A row's size may be missing; if present it is once, few, many or a size class.

j_call d_call v_call clone_size cdr3_nt cdr3_aa
TRBJ2-5 TRBD1 TRBV4-1 - TGCGCCAGCAGCCAAACCGGGACAGGGGCCGGGGAGACCCAGTACTTC CASSQTGTGAGETQYF
TRBJ2-3 TRBD1 TRBV6-7 few TGTGCCAGGGGGACAGCTATCCCGGATACGCAGTATTTT CARGTAIPDTQYF
TRBJ2-1 - TRBV6-1 - TGTGCCAGCAGTAAAGTCTTAAGCTCCTACAATGAGCAGTTCTTC CASSKVLSSYNEQFF
TRBJ2-7 - TRBV5-1 - TGCGCCAGCAGCTTGGTTGTGGGGCTGACCTACGAGCAGTACTTC CASSLVVGLTYEQYF
TRBJ1-6 - TRBV14 few TGTGCCAGCAGACAACGGGTGGTCAATTCACCCCTCCACTTT CASRQRVVNSPLHF
TRBJ1-5 - TRBV20-1 - TGCAGTGCTAGAGAAGCAGGGTTGGATCAGCCCCAGCATTTT CSAREAGLDQPQHF
TRBJ2-7 TRBD1 TRBV7-2 - TGTGCCAGCACTACAGGGGGCGACTACGAGCAGTACTTC CASTTGGDYEQYF
TRBJ1-6 - TRBV20-1 few TGCAGTGCTAGGGGCGGTCAATCGGAATCCCTCCACTTT CSARGGQSESLHF
TRBJ1-3 - TRBV20-1 - TGCAGTGCTAGTATCGGGGTATCTGGAAACACCATATATTTT CSASIGVSGNTIYF
TRBJ2-3 - TRBV2 few TGTGCCAGCAGTGAAGGACTAGAAATAGATACGCAGTATTTT CASSEGLEIDTQYF
TRBJ1-4 TRBD1 TRBV20-1 once TGCAGTGCTTTGACAGGGCGTAATGAAAAACTGTTTTTT CSALTGRNEKLFF
TRBJ2-1 TRBD2 TRBV3-1 - TGTGCCAGCAGCCCTACTAATAGCGGGAATGAGCAGTTCTTC CASSPTNSGNEQFF
TRBJ1-1 - TRBV18 few TGTGCCAGCTCACCAGCTAGGGGCACTGAAGCTTTCTTT CASSPARGTEAFF
TRBJ2-1 TRBD2 TRBV3-1 few TGTGCCAGCAGCCAAGGGGGGGGAAATGAGCAGTTCTTC CASSQGGGNEQFF
TRBJ2-1 - TRBV3-1 few TGTGCCAGCAGCCAAGATGGCTTTGGGGGGAATGAGCAGTTCTTC CASSQDGFGGNEQFF
TRBJ2-1 TRBD1 TRBV12-3/TRBV12-4 - TGTGCCAGCAGATCAATACAGGGGGGTGAGCAGTTCTTC CASRSIQGGEQFF
TRBJ2-3 TRBD2 TRBV5-1 - TGCGCCAGCAGCAAAAGGGGACTAGCGGACACAGATACGCAGTATTTT CASSKRGLADTDTQYF
TRBJ2-7 TRBD1 TRBV7-9 few TGTGCCAGCAGCACCGGGACAGGGTGGGAGCAGTACTTC CASSTGTGWEQYF
TRBJ2-1 - TRBV7-9 - TGTGCCAGCAGCTTAGTTGTCACCTACTCCTACAATGAGCAGTTCTTC CASSLVVTYSYNEQFF
TRBJ2-7 TRBD1 TRBV20-1 few TGCAGTGCTTCCCCCGGGACAGGCGATCGGGAGCAGTACTTC CSASPGTGDREQYF
TRBJ1-5 - TRBV4-2 - TGTGCCAGCAGCCAAGATAGCTATAGCAATCAGCCCCAGCATTTT CASSQDSYSNQPQHF
TRBJ1-4 - TRBV9 few TGTGCCAGCAGCGTAGAGGGTCGTAATGAAAAACTGTTTTTT CASSVEGRNEKLFF
TRBJ1-5 TRBD1 TRBV29-1 - TGCAGCGCCCAGGGGGCGAAGGGGGAGCCCCAGCATTTT CSAQGAKGEPQHF
TRBJ2-7 TRBD2 TRBV20-1 - TGCAGTGCACCTACTAGCGGGAGGGCCTACGAGCAGTACTTC CSAPTSGRAYEQYF
TRBJ1-1 - TRBV2 - TGTGCCAGCAGTGATCGTACAGTGAACACTGAAGCTTTCTTT CASSDRTVNTEAFF
TRBJ1-2 - TRBV20-1 few TGCAGTGCTAGAAGCAGGGATGCCTATGGCTACACCTTC CSARSRDAYGYTF
TRBJ2-3 TRBD2 TRBV12-3/TRBV12-4 - TGTGCCAGCATTAGCGGGGCTAGCACAGATACGCAGTATTTT CASISGASTDTQYF
TRBJ1-6 - TRBV18 - TGTGCCAGCTCCCAGGGCCTGGGGGAAACCCCCCTCCACTTT CASSQGLGETPLHF
TRBJ2-4 - TRBV20-1 - TGCAGTGCTGGAACAACCGGGACAGCCAAAAACATTCAGTACTTC CSAGTTGTAKNIQYF
TRBJ2-2 - TRBV5-1 few TGCGCCAGCACCCCGAGGGTCATGAACACCGGGGAGCTGTTTTTT CASTPRVMNTGELFF
TRBJ2-7 TRBD1 TRBV10-3 - TGTGCCATAGGGGGCCCCGACGGGTACGAGCAGTACTTC CAIGGPDGYEQYF
TRBJ1-5 - TRBV12-3/TRBV12-4 - TGTGCCAGCAGTTCCTCGATCCAGCCCCAGCATTTT CASSSSIQPQHF
TRBJ1-6 - TRBV20-1 few TGCAGTGCGCGCTTCGGCAGCTCCTATAATTCACCCCTCCACTTT CSARFGSSYNSPLHF
TRBJ1-5 - TRBV6-5 few TGTGCCAGCAGTTACTCTCCCGGGAATCAGCCCCAGCATTTT CASSYSPGNQPQHF
TRBJ2-5 - TRBV24-1 - TGTGCCACCAGTGATTTGAGGGGGGCGCGGGAGACCCAGTACTTC CATSDLRGARETQYF